A selection of T cell receptor beta chains follows, all from one sample in a study of cytomegalovirus exposure and HLA in healthy donors. Measured with immunoSEQ multiplex PCR; TCRdb has only the in-frame clones, and not every one. The profile shows 210,000 or so clones, around nine tenths of them singletons. The sequenced sample was PBMCs. The receptor set was obtained from a woman aged 18-35 years in good health and CMV-seronegative. Each CDR3 is given with its conserved first and last residue. A D gene is named only where the DNA matches it firmly. Expanded clones get a size class; other rows say once, few or many, or leave the size out.

TRBJ2-7 | TRBV4-1 | . | few | CASSQASFSSYEQYF | TGCGCCAGCAGCCAAGCTTCCTTTAGCTCCTACGAGCAGTACTTC
TRBJ2-2 | TRBV5-8 | . | . | CASSLAGDTGELFF | TGTGCCAGCAGCTTGGCGGGGGACACCGGGGAGCTGTTTTTT
TRBJ2-5 | TRBV9 | TRBD2 | once | CASSVGPGRVGETQYF | TGTGCCAGCAGCGTGGGGCCTGGGAGGGTGGGAGAGACCCAGTACTTC
TRBJ1-6 | TRBV19 | . | . | CASSLPGQGRGPLHF | TGTGCCAGTAGCCTACCTGGGCAGGGGAGAGGACCCCTCCACTTT
TRBJ1-5 | TRBV27 | . | . | CASSPWTGNQPQHF | TGTGCCAGCAGTCCATGGACAGGCAATCAGCCCCAGCATTTT
TRBJ1-4 | TRBV30 | . | . | CAWSFEREKLFF | TGTGCCTGGAGTTTTGAGAGGGAAAAACTGTTTTTT
TRBJ2-7 | TRBV6-5 | . | . | CASSYSRVRHSYEQYF | TGTGCCAGCAGTTACTCGAGGGTCAGGCACTCCTACGAGCAGTACTTC
TRBJ2-3 | TRBV10-1 | TRBD1 | . | CASRDRGSDTQYF | TGCGCCAGCAGGGACAGGGGGTCAGATACGCAGTATTTT
TRBJ2-7 | TRBV14 | . | . | CASSQADSYEQYF | TGTGCCAGCAGCCAGGCTGACAGCTACGAGCAGTACTTC
TRBJ2-3 | TRBV13 | . | . | CASSLQMGFGTDTQYF | TGTGCCAGCAGCCTACAGATGGGTTTTGGAACAGATACGCAGTATTTT
TRBJ2-3 | TRBV27 | . | . | CASSTQAVGGTDTQYF | TGTGCCAGCAGTACCCAAGCGGTGGGTGGCACAGATACGCAGTATTTT
TRBJ2-3 | TRBV2 | TRBD2 | . | CASSLDLAGGRDTQYF | TGTGCCAGCAGTCTGGATCTAGCGGGGGGACGAGATACGCAGTATTTT
TRBJ1-5 | TRBV7-2 | TRBD1 | . | CASSLGDRGRQPQHF | TGTGCCAGCAGCTTAGGGGACAGGGGTAGACAGCCCCAGCATTTT
TRBJ1-3 | TRBV7-8 | . | . | CASSQGLGSGNTIYF | TGTGCCAGCAGCCAAGGCCTAGGCTCTGGAAACACCATATATTTT
TRBJ2-5 | TRBV4-1 | . | . | CASSQVLQSLETQYF | TGCGCCAGCAGCCAAGTTTTACAGAGCCTGGAGACCCAGTACTTC
TRBJ2-3 | TRBV7-9 | TRBD2 | . | CASSFGTSGGLSTQYF | TGTGCCAGCAGCTTTGGGACTAGCGGGGGGTTGAGTACGCAGTATTTT
TRBJ1-1 | TRBV7-2 | . | . | CASSASGAHTEAFF | TGTGCCAGCAGCGCATCAGGGGCTCATACTGAAGCTTTCTTT
TRBJ2-7 | TRBV11-2 | . | . | CASSPTGRSYEQYF | TGTGCCAGCAGCCCCACGGGGAGGAGCTACGAGCAGTACTTC
TRBJ2-3 | TRBV25-1 | . | . | CASSAQGRADTQYF | TGTGCCAGCAGTGCTCAGGGGAGGGCGGATACGCAGTATTTT
TRBJ1-5 | TRBV19 | . | . | CASNSRGVLSNQPQHF | TGTGCCAGTAACTCCAGAGGCGTTCTGTCCAATCAGCCCCAGCATTTT
TRBJ2-1 | TRBV9 | TRBD2 | . | CASSGGRGQTQKFF | TGTGCCAGCAGCGGCGGGAGGGGCCAGACTCAGAAGTTCTTC
TRBJ2-7 | TRBV19 | . | . | CASSQPGGPWYEQYF | TGTGCCAGTAGTCAGCCCGGGGGGCCTTGGTACGAGCAGTACTTC
TRBJ2-3 | TRBV4-3 | TRBD2 | . | CASSQDRGTSDYTDTQYF | TGCGCCAGCAGCCAAGATAGAGGCACTAGCGACTACACAGATACGCAGTATTTT
TRBJ2-7 | TRBV18 | TRBD1 | . | CASSTAGTGGYEQYF | TGTGCCAGCTCAACAGCAGGGACAGGGGGGTACGAGCAGTACTTC
TRBJ2-1 | TRBV6-5 | . | . | CASTGDSSSYNEQFF | TGTGCCAGTACGGGGGACTCTAGTTCCTACAATGAGCAGTTCTTC
TRBJ2-3 | TRBV7-9 | . | . | CASSFSISTDTQYF | TGTGCCAGCAGCTTTAGTATCAGCACAGATACGCAGTATTTT
TRBJ2-1 | TRBV7-7 | TRBD1 | . | CASSLRQGNNEQFF | TGTGCCAGCAGCTTAAGACAGGGTAACAATGAGCAGTTCTTC
TRBJ1-6 | TRBV4-1 | TRBD1 | . | CASSQAHDRGNNSPLHF | TGCGCCAGCAGCCAAGCCCACGACAGGGGAAACAATTCACCCCTCCACTTT
TRBJ1-6 | TRBV6-5 | . | . | CASSYSQANNSPLHF | TGTGCCAGCAGTTATAGTCAGGCTAATAATTCACCCCTCCACTTT
TRBJ1-2 | TRBV19 | . | . | CASSISSGGYGYTF | TGTGCCAGTAGTATCTCATCAGGTGGCTATGGCTACACCTTC
TRBJ1-6 | TRBV5-7 | TRBD1 | . | CASSLEGGQQNSPLHF | TGTGCCAGCAGCTTGGAGGGGGGACAGCAAAATTCACCCCTCCACTTT
TRBJ1-1 | TRBV9 | . | . | CASSVVEPEAFF | TGTGCCAGCAGCGTAGTTGAGCCTGAAGCTTTCTTT
TRBJ1-2 | TRBV7-9 | . | . | CASSSVLGQQGNYGYTF | TGTGCCAGCAGCTCCGTACTAGGTCAACAGGGTAACTATGGCTACACCTTC
TRBJ1-1 | TRBV2 | TRBD1 | . | CATSTGGEAFF | TGTGCCACGTCGACAGGGGGGGAAGCTTTCTTT
TRBJ2-7 | TRBV7-9 | . | . | CASSLDSPYEQYF | TGTGCCAGCAGCTTAGACAGCCCCTACGAGCAGTACTTC
TRBJ1-1 | TRBV28 | TRBD1 | . | CASSFRPGGTEAFF | TGTGCCAGCAGTTTTAGGCCAGGGGGCACTGAAGCTTTCTTT
TRBJ1-3 | TRBV6-5 | TRBD1 | . | CASSNRGPGNTIYF | TGTGCCAGCAGTAACAGGGGGCCTGGAAACACCATATATTTT
TRBJ2-3 | TRBV5-1 | TRBD2 | . | CASSLGDYRYTDTQYF | TGCGCCAGCAGCTTGGGGGACTACCGTTACACAGATACGCAGTATTTT
TRBJ2-7 | TRBV4-1 | . | once | CASSQVSQGTYEQYF | TGCGCCAGCAGCCAAGTTTCCCAGGGGACCTACGAGCAGTACTTC
TRBJ2-1 | TRBV4-3 | . | . | CASSPDDSRSYNEQFF | TGCGCCAGCAGCCCAGACGACAGCCGCTCCTACAATGAGCAGTTCTTC
TRBJ2-7 | TRBV5-1 | TRBD1 | . | CASSYRQGTYEQYF | TGCGCCAGCAGCTATAGACAGGGCACCTACGAGCAGTACTTC
TRBJ1-2 | TRBV5-1 | TRBD1 | . | CASSRQGPNGYTF | TGCGCCAGCAGCCGACAGGGGCCGAATGGCTACACCTTC
TRBJ2-1 | TRBV5-6 | . | . | CASSLGIGDNEQFF | TGTGCCAGCAGCCTGGGTATAGGGGACAATGAGCAGTTCTTC
TRBJ1-6 | TRBV7-9 | . | . | CASSRRQASSYNSPLHF | TGTGCCAGCAGCCGACGTCAGGCGAGCTCCTATAATTCACCCCTCCACTTT
TRBJ1-4 | TRBV7-9 | TRBD1 | . | CASSFRTGLYEKLFF | TGTGCCAGCAGCTTTCGGACAGGGCTGTACGAAAAACTGTTTTTT
TRBJ1-1 | TRBV4-2 | TRBD1 | . | CASSQVLPTGGSHTEAFF | TGTGCCAGCAGCCAAGTTCTGCCTACAGGGGGATCTCACACTGAAGCTTTCTTT
TRBJ1-2 | TRBV2 | TRBD1 | . | CASDREEVYGYTF | TGTGCCAGCGACAGGGAAGAGGTCTATGGCTACACCTTC
TRBJ2-7 | TRBV11-3 | TRBD1 | . | CASSLDFRDRGAYEQYF | TGTGCCAGCAGCTTAGATTTCCGGGACAGGGGGGCCTACGAGCAGTACTTC
TRBJ1-1 | TRBV5-4 | TRBD1 | . | CASSPDRTQRFTEAFF | TGTGCCAGCAGCCCGGACAGGACACAACGTTTCACTGAAGCTTTCTTT
TRBJ1-2 | TRBV15 | . | . | CATSGENRAADYGYTF | TGTGCCACCAGCGGAGAAAACAGGGCGGCGGACTATGGCTACACCTTC
TRBJ1-1 | TRBV11-2 | TRBD1 | few | CASSLEGVGTGLTEAFF | TGTGCCAGCAGCTTAGAAGGGGTCGGGACAGGGCTGACTGAAGCTTTCTTT
TRBJ2-7 | TRBV5-6 | . | . | CASSRVEYYEQYF | TGTGCCAGCAGCCGGGTGGAGTACTACGAGCAGTACTTC
TRBJ2-7 | TRBV5-6 | . | . | CASSRITPNYEQYF | TGTGCCAGCAGCCGAATCACACCGAACTACGAGCAGTACTTC
TRBJ1-5 | TRBV5-1 | . | . | CATPRDIDQPQHF | TGCGCCACCCCCCGGGACATAGATCAGCCCCAGCATTTT